The rows below give T cell receptor beta chains drawn from one sample of a study of T cells in narcolepsy. Sequenced by immunoSEQ multiplex PCR; TCRdb stores in-frame clones only, minus some. Of approximately 25,000 clones listed, around 83% are singletons. Sequenced sample: CD45RA- memory CD4+ T cells from PBMCs. All receptors come from a human donor with narcolepsy. Both conserved end residues are part of each CDR3. A D gene is named only where the DNA matches it firmly.

TRBV5-1,TRBD1,TRBJ1-1,CASSPGDRTNTEAFF
TRBV2,TRBD1,TRBJ1-5,CASSKDRADQPQHF
TRBV30,-,TRBJ1-1,CAWWGTQNTEAFF
TRBV28,-,TRBJ2-7,CASSLADSYEQYF
TRBV9,TRBD1,TRBJ1-2,CASSDGTAFGYTF
TRBV5-4,TRBD2,TRBJ2-5,CASSLGLAVQETQYF
TRBV29-1,-,TRBJ2-2,CSGTSGTGELFF
TRBV15,-,TRBJ2-7,CATSRDGQGPYEQYF
TRBV25-1,-,TRBJ1-4,CASSEPGQLNEKLFF
TRBV14,-,TRBJ2-1,CASSQDTGRTNNEQFF
TRBV29-1,TRBD1,TRBJ2-7,CSVEREGANYEQYF
TRBV6-1,TRBD1,TRBJ2-7,CASSTGDRGYEQYF
TRBV11-2,TRBD2,TRBJ2-3,CASSPGLAGSTDTQYF
TRBV7-2,-,TRBJ1-1,CASSPSMGAFF
TRBV5-4,TRBD2,TRBJ2-7,CASSLGRGGGHEQYF
TRBV19,TRBD1,TRBJ1-6,CASLGQGARSPLHF
TRBV6-1,TRBD1,TRBJ2-6,CASSGRDRVSGANVLTF
TRBV5-1,TRBD1,TRBJ1-1,CASSAGQMNTEAFF
TRBV6-1,-,TRBJ2-1,CASSEPNEQFF
TRBV5-1,-,TRBJ2-7,CASSLDGADSYEQYF
TRBV15,TRBD1,TRBJ2-5,CATGQGVIETQYF
TRBV19,TRBD1,TRBJ1-2,CASSTNRQGGYGYTF
TRBV19,-,TRBJ2-4,CASSTPGEDIQYF
TRBV7-2,-,TRBJ2-7,CASSSNRQAYEQYF
TRBV5-5,-,TRBJ1-5,CASSVGELRRGINQPQHF
TRBV5-4,-,TRBJ2-5,CASTRTETQETQYF
TRBV14,TRBD1,TRBJ2-2,CASSQSPGQGRLSTGELFF
TRBV27,-,TRBJ1-4,CASRQGPTNEKLFF
TRBV11-3,-,TRBJ2-5,CASSAFVGVGETQYF
TRBV11-3,TRBD1,TRBJ2-7,CASSISGTGGYEQYF
TRBV11-2,-,TRBJ2-5,CASSKQRGHETQYF
TRBV6-5,-,TRBJ2-2,CASSLTASGELFF
TRBV2,-,TRBJ1-2,CASSREGLYYGYTF
TRBV7-9,-,TRBJ2-1,CASSPNGGSYNEQFF
TRBV6-6,-,TRBJ1-6,CASGGGAERSPLHF
TRBV15,-,TRBJ1-2,CATSSDSAYGYTF
TRBV7-3,-,TRBJ2-2,CASSLTNMGRSELFF
TRBV5-1,-,TRBJ2-2,CASSLGRWELFF
TRBV4-3,TRBD1,TRBJ1-5,CASSQDPPGQGTQPQHF
TRBV11-2,-,TRBJ2-7,CASSLRSGSPYEQYF
TRBV6-1,-,TRBJ2-7,CASFEPPYEQYF